This T cell receptor beta chain appears in the sequencing data of a study of CD8+ T cells in alopecia areata. Study-level information: The share of scalp area affected provided the severity score for treated patients. The study's findings and limits: Tofacitinib significantly lowered scalp clonality and expanded CD8+ clones among the top 100.

Treatment reported: oral pan-JAK inhibitor, 5-10 mg twice daily. Punch biopsies of lesional scalp, plus peripheral blood, were taken from alopecia areata patients. With respect to this clone: Antigen unknown.

RNA was extracted and reverse transcribed into cDNA as the sequencing template. Libraries were prepared by immunoSEQ multiplex PCR; TCRdb keeps only in-frame clonotypes and omits some of them. The table shows around 290,000 clones, with 58% occurring only once. Trimming at V came to 1 base and at J to 5 bases, leaving 4 bases not matched to a gene. Germline V gene sequence: CDR1 MGHDK, CDR2 SYGVNS. The CDR3 has 15 amino acids. This sequence was found in a human donor with alopecia areata. Sequencing was performed on CD4+ T cells sorted from blood, taken at week 24, from a patient treated with tofacitinib. The V call is TRBV25-1, the J call TRBJ2-2; 7 bases match TRBD1. The CDR3, as DNA: TGTGCCAGCAGTGAATTGGGACAGCTGACCGGGGAGCTGTTTTTT. Residues: CASSELGQLTGELFF.